What follows are 27 T cell receptor beta chains derived from one specimen sequenced in a study of radiotherapy plus CTLA-4 blockade in lung cancer. Libraries were prepared by immunoSEQ multiplex PCR; TCRdb keeps only in-frame clonotypes and omits some of them. The table records tens of thousands of clones, around 79% of them present only once. Sequencing used peripheral blood, obtained from a patient treated with radiotherapy plus ipilimumab. These receptors were collected from a human donor with non-small cell lung cancer who had a complete response to radiotherapy plus ipilimumab.

This CDR3 is CASSPRAGAVSGELFF. The CDR3 region has the DNA TGTGCCAGCAGCCCCCGGGCAGGGGCGGTATCCGGGGAGCTGTTTTTT. The rearrangement joins TRBV5-8 to TRBJ2-2; a weak D match, TRBD1 (6 bases). Trimming removed 4 bases from V and 6 bases from J, with 19 bases in between. This CDR3 region has 16 residues. The germline gives CDR1 SGHTS, CDR2 YDEGEE.

This clone has only one observation. The gene calls are TRBV19 and TRBJ1-5, with D possibly matching TRBD1 (6 bases). This CDR3 spans 14 amino acids. Germline V lookup: CDR1 LNHDA, CDR2 SQIVND (reference sequence). V gave up 4 bases and J gave up 4 bases, with 11 bases separating them. CDR3 DNA sequence: TGTGCCAGTAGTACCGACAGGCTGAATCAGCCCCAGCATTTT. Its translation is CASSTDRLNQPQHF.

The rearrangement links TRBV2 to TRBJ1-2; 10 nucleotides align to TRBD1. Germline V gene data show CDR1 as SNHLY and CDR2 as FYNNEI. The CDR3 is 14 residues long. The V gene end was trimmed by 3 bases and the J gene end by 4 bases; junction bases not matched to a gene: 2. Here the CDR3 DNA reads TGTGCCAGCAGTGAGGACAGGGGGGGCTATGGCTACACCTTC. Residues: CASSEDRGGYGYTF. Full variable domain (outside the CDR3, taken from reference TRBV2 and TRBJ1-2): EPEVTQTPSHQVTQMGQEVILRCVPISNHLYFYWYRQILGQKVEFLVSFYNNEISEKSEIFDDQFSVERPDGSNFTLKIRSTKLEDSAMYFCASSEDRGGYGYTFGSGTRLTVV.

The rearrangement joins TRBV30 to TRBJ2-2; 11 bases map to TRBD2. Unmatched junction bases numbered 8, after V lost 2 bases and J lost 6 bases. This CDR3 has 16 residues. From germline, CDR1 is GTSNPN and CDR2 SVGIG (reference sequence). CDR3 sequence reads: CAWSLTSGSAPGELFF. In DNA form, the CDR3 reads TGTGCCTGGAGTCTCACTAGCGGGAGTGCCCCCGGGGAGCTGTTTTTT.

The rearrangement joins TRBV27 to TRBJ1-2; D gene ambiguous. The CDR3 has 14 amino acids. The V gene lost 5 bases and the J gene lost 4 bases, with 14 bases spanning the gap. Germline values: CDR1 MNHEY, CDR2 SMNVEV (reference sequence). This CDR3 is CASSPRISSYGYTF. As DNA, the CDR3 is TGTGCCAGCAGTCCGAGGATATCCTCCTATGGCTACACCTTC.

V and J are TRBV7-9 and TRBJ2-5; maybe TRBD2 (5 bases). V dropped 4 bases and J dropped 2 bases, with 17 bases sitting between them. This CDR3 region has 16 residues. The V gene's germline CDR1 is SEHNR and CDR2 FQNEAQ (reference sequence). CDR3 DNA sequence: TGTGCCAGCAGCTCCAGCCGTCTTGACTATCAAGAGACCCAGTACTTC. This encodes CASSSSRLDYQETQYF.

The gene calls are TRBV16 and TRBJ1-5, with 7 bases aligning to TRBD1. The CDR3 length is 14 residues. Trimming removed 3 bases from V and 3 bases from J; junction bases left unmatched: 2. Germline CDR1 is KGHSY and CDR2 is FQNENV. CDR3 coding DNA: TGTGCCAGCAGCCACGACAGGGTCAATCAGCCCCAGCATTTT. It specifies CASSHDRVNQPQHF. The entire variable domain, with the rest obtained from reference TRBV16 and TRBJ1-5, is as follows: GEEVAQTPKHLVRGEGQKAKLYCAPIKGHSYVFWYQQVLKNEFKFLISFQNENVFDETGMPKERFSAKCLPNSPCSLEIQATKLEDSAVYFCASSHDRVNQPQHFGDGTRLSIL.

This chain links TRBV5-1 with TRBJ1-1; 7 bases line up with TRBD1. The CDR3 runs 15 residues. J was trimmed by 1 base and V by 4 bases; bases with no gene match: 7. Germline assignment: CDR1 SGHRS and CDR2 YFSETQ. The CDR3 DNA follows: TGCGCCAGCAGCATAGGGACAGTAGGGAACACTGAAGCTTTCTTT. Translation: CASSIGTVGNTEAFF.

V gene TRBV15 combines with J gene TRBJ2-7, with 10 bases matching TRBD1. CDR3 length: 14 amino acids. Germline-derived CDR1 and CDR2 are LNHNV and YYDKDF (reference sequence). Trimming at V came to 6 bases and at J to 6 bases, leaving 8 bases not matched to a gene. The CDR3 DNA sequence: TGTGCCACCAGTCGGACAGGGGGGTCTCGCGAGCAGTACTTC. Protein sequence: CATSRTGGSREQYF.

This chain joins TRBV6-4 and TRBJ1-5; D gene unclear. Trimming removed 0 bases at V and 6 bases at J, with 6 bases between. Per the germline V gene, CDR1 is MRHNA and CDR2 is SNTAGT. The CDR3 length is 13 residues. In nucleotides, the CDR3 is TGTGCCAGCAGTGACTCTTTCGGTCAGCCCCAGCATTTT. Its protein is CASSDSFGQPQHF.

By its share, this clone is medium-sized (0.01 to 0.1%). The chain couples TRBV7-9 to TRBJ1-1; 7 bases fit TRBD1. This CDR3 is 14 amino acids long. Trimming took 3 bases from V and 2 from J; bases not matched to a gene: 3. The germline CDR1 and CDR2 sequences are SEHNR and FQNEAQ (reference sequence). The CDR3 sequence is CASSLGQLNTEAFF. CDR3 in DNA: TGTGCCAGCAGCTTGGGACAGCTTAACACTGAAGCTTTCTTT. Full variable domain (outside the CDR3, taken from reference TRBV7-9 and TRBJ1-1): DTGVSQNPRHKITKRGQNVTFRCDPISEHNRLYWYRQTLGQGPEFLTYFQNEAQLEKSRLLSDRFSAERPKGSFSTLEIQRTEQGDSAMYLCASSLGQLNTEAFFGQGTRLTVV.

The chain carries TRBV19 and TRBJ1-1, with D possibly being TRBD1 (6 bases). V lost 7 bases and J lost 5, with 20 bases in between. This CDR3 is built from 15 residues. From germline, CDR1 is LNHDA and CDR2 SQIVND (reference sequence). CDR3 sequence (DNA): TGTGCCAGTACCCGCGGCGGGGGGGCGGGAACTGAAGCTTTCTTT. Protein sequence: CASTRGGGAGTEAFF.

This chain links TRBV9 with TRBJ2-7; tentative D call: TRBD2 (5 bases). This CDR3 has 17 amino acids. The ends were cut back, 0 bases at V and 1 base at J, with 17 bases in the middle. Germline-derived CDR1 and CDR2 are SGDLS and YYNGEE. This CDR3 is CASSVGADHGESYEQYV. In DNA form, the CDR3 reads TGTGCCAGCAGCGTAGGGGCAGACCATGGGGAGTCCTACGAGCAGTACGTC.

This chain links TRBV9 with TRBJ2-1; perhaps TRBD2 as D (6 bases). The V end was cut by 4 bases, the J end by 8 bases, with 19 bases between. Germline V gene lookup returns CDR1 SGDLS and CDR2 YYNGEE. The CDR3 is 15 residues long. This chain's CDR3 is CASSRRERAIDEQFF. CDR3 in DNA: TGTGCCAGCAGCCGCCGGGAGCGGGCTATAGATGAGCAGTTCTTC.

This clone was observed a handful of times. The rearrangement uses TRBV21-1 and TRBJ1-1; the table's D call TRBD1 went unverified against the DNA. TRBV21-1 is annotated as a pseudogene. The CDR3 is 13 residues long. CDR3 protein: CASSKRGRTEAFF. CDR3 bases: TGTGCCAGCAGCAAAAGGGGTAGGACTGAAGCTTTCTTT.

The chain carries TRBV6-6 and TRBJ1-5; D unclear. V was pared by 2 bases and J by 2 bases, with 7 bases between. Germline CDR1 MNHNY, CDR2 SVGAGI (reference sequence). This CDR3 comprises 14 residues. The CDR3 sequence: CASSYAQGNQPQHF. CDR3 in DNA: TGTGCCAGCAGTTACGCGCAGGGCAATCAGCCCCAGCATTTT.

This clone was found once. This sequence joins TRBV7-2 and TRBJ1-2, with 7 bases aligning to TRBD1. J lost 7 bases, V lost 0 bases, and 8 bases had no gene match. The CDR3 extends over 15 amino acids. Germline-derived CDR1 and CDR2 are SGHTA and FQGNSA. CDR3 DNA sequence: TGTGCCAGCAGCTTAGCGAGACCAGGGGGGTTTGGCTACACCTTC. Its protein product is CASSLARPGGFGYTF.

V and J are TRBV5-1 and TRBJ1-3; TRBD1 aligns across 8 bases. Germline V gene data show CDR1 as SGHRS and CDR2 as YFSETQ. V lost 4 bases, J lost 0 bases, and 12 bases stayed unmatched. This CDR3 contains 18 residues. Here the CDR3 DNA reads TGCGCCAGCAGCCCCGGGGGGACAGGTCCCACCTCTGGAAACACCATATATTTT. This sequence encodes CASSPGGTGPTSGNTIYF.

The chain has TRBV4-1 and TRBJ1-1; 7 nucleotides line up with TRBD1. The junction had 11 bases not matched to a gene; V was cut back by 4 bases and J by 0 bases. The CDR3 covers 17 residues. Per germline, CDR1 MGHRA and CDR2 YSYEKL. The CDR3 loop reads CASSPPGQTSMNTEAFF. The CDR3 nucleotides are TGCGCCAGCAGCCCCCCGGGACAGACATCCATGAACACTGAAGCTTTCTTT.

This chain joins TRBV11-2 and TRBJ2-7, with TRBD1 identical over 9 bases. Germline V CDR1 and CDR2: SGHAT, FQNNGV. The CDR3 extends over 18 amino acids. V trimming: 5 bases; J trimming: 1 base; junction bases outside the gene matches: 15. Here the CDR3 reads CASSPLNRGRGSSYEQYF. CDR3 bases: TGTGCCAGCAGCCCCCTCAACAGGGGGCGTGGATCATCCTACGAGCAGTACTTC.

V is TRBV6-5 and J is TRBJ2-1, with a possible D match to TRBD2 (5 bases). V lost 5 bases and J 0 bases, leaving 8 bases between the germline ends. The CDR3 is 14 amino acids. CDR1 MNHEY and CDR2 SVGAGI come from the germline V gene. This CDR3 is CASSPRDSYNEQFF. CDR3 DNA: TGTGCCAGCAGTCCTCGGGACTCCTACAATGAGCAGTTCTTC.

To note about this clone: Other nucleotide sequences in the sample specify the same CDR3. The rearrangement links TRBV27 to TRBJ1-5; D perhaps matches TRBD1 (6 bases). This CDR3 is built from 14 residues. V shed 2 bases and J shed 6 bases, with 11 bases lying between them. Germline CDR1 MNHEY, CDR2 SMNVEV (reference sequence). The CDR3: CASSLRGGGQPQHF. CDR3 coding DNA: TGTGCCAGCAGTTTAAGAGGGGGGGGTCAGCCCCAGCATTTT.

Only a few counts were recorded for this clone. V usage is TRBV23-1 and J usage is TRBJ2-7, with TRBD2 matching 9 bases. TRBV23-1 is sorted into the ORF group, with uncertain function. The CDR3 has 17 residues. Trimming removed 7 bases from V and 5 bases from J; junction bases left unmatched: 18. The CDR3 protein is CASTGREGLGVLDEQYV. The CDR3 DNA reads as TGCGCCAGCACGGGGCGGGAGGGCCTCGGAGTACTTGACGAGCAGTACGTC.

The chain couples TRBV6-5 to TRBJ1-3; D not resolved. The germline V and J ends were trimmed by 10 bases and 3 bases, with 13 bases remaining between them. The germline V gene encodes CDR1 MNHEY and CDR2 SVGAGI. The CDR3 is made up of 13 amino acids. As DNA, the CDR3 is TGTGCCACCCTTGCGGGGAGTGGAAACACCATATATTTT. Translation: CATLAGSGNTIYF.

V usage is TRBV30 and J usage is TRBJ2-1; 8 nucleotides line up with TRBD2. This CDR3 contains 16 residues. V trimming: 2 bases; J trimming: 7 bases; junction bases outside the gene matches: 13. Per the germline V gene, CDR1 is GTSNPN and CDR2 is SVGIG (reference sequence). This CDR3 reads CAWSRGNGRAGNEQFF. DNA of the CDR3: TGTGCCTGGAGTAGGGGGAACGGGAGGGCCGGGAATGAGCAGTTCTTC.

The chain recombines TRBV28 with TRBJ2-7; 9 bases match TRBD1. In germline, CDR1 is MDHEN, CDR2 SYDVKM. J gave up 5 bases and V 7 bases, and 9 bases lay outside the gene matches. The CDR3 covers 14 residues. CDR3 in amino acids: CASNPGQGRNEQYV. The CDR3 region has the DNA TGTGCCAGCAATCCGGGACAGGGTCGGAACGAGCAGTACGTC.

This clone appeared once. In DNA, the CDR3 is TGTGCCTGGAGTGTACGACAGGGGGATTCACCCCTCCACTTT. As protein: CAWSVRQGDSPLHF. The chain joins TRBV30 to TRBJ1-6; 9 nucleotides line up with TRBD1. Looked up from germline, CDR1 is GTSNPN and CDR2 is SVGIG (reference sequence). This CDR3 comprises 14 residues. V gave up 0 bases and J gave up 8 bases; unmatched junction bases: 2.